The 14 T cell receptor beta chains below were found in one sample sequenced in a study of blood T cell repertoires in COVID-19. The assay was immunoSEQ multiplex PCR, and TCRdb's table has in-frame clones only and misses some. The table lists tens of thousands of clones, more than 70% of them singletons. Sequencing was performed on peripheral blood. The origin of the receptors is a man aged 50-59 years with COVID-19, enrolled during active disease.

This clone was recorded only once. The CDR3 coding sequence is TGTGCCAGCAGCTTAATAGGAGGGTTCTACAATGAGCAGTTCTTC. This encodes CASSLIGGFYNEQFF. This sequence joins TRBV7-3 and TRBJ2-1; the D gene is possibly TRBD2 (6 bases). CDR1 is SGHTA and CDR2 is FQGTGA in the germline V gene. The CDR3 spans 15 residues. Trimming removed 1 base at V and 3 bases at J, with 10 bases between.

The V call is TRBV6-1, the J call TRBJ1-1, with D tentatively TRBD1 (6 bases). Trimming removed 1 base at V and 2 bases at J, with 20 bases between. The germline V gene encodes CDR1 MNHNS and CDR2 SASEGT. The CDR3 sequence is 18 residues long. The CDR3 here is CASSEGITGRTANTEAFF. CDR3 in DNA: TGTGCCAGCAGTGAAGGTATAACCGGGAGGACAGCAAACACTGAAGCTTTCTTT.

This chain uses TRBV2 with TRBJ2-5, with D possibly matching TRBD1 (6 bases). The length of the CDR3 is 13 residues. V was pared by 7 bases and J by 5 bases, with 14 bases between. CDR1 and CDR2 from the germline V gene are SNHLY and FYNNEI. The CDR3, as DNA: TGTGCCAGCACCGAATGGGGGCTGGAGACCCAGTACTTC. The encoded protein is CASTEWGLETQYF.

The J gene is TRBJ2-5, the V gene TRBV19, with D unclear. This CDR3 is built from 15 residues. V lost 5 bases and J 4 bases, leaving 17 bases between the germline ends. Germline-derived CDR1 and CDR2 are LNHDA and SQIVND (reference sequence). CDR3 coding DNA: TGTGCCAGTAGTTTCGTCTTACAGATACGAGAGACCCAGTACTTC. It encodes CASSFVLQIRETQYF.

V gene TRBV4-1 combines with J gene TRBJ1-2; 7 nucleotides align to TRBD1. The V segment lost 2 bases and the J segment 3 bases; nucleotides outside the gene matches: 6. Germline CDR1 MGHRA, CDR2 YSYEKL. The CDR3 is made up of 15 amino acids. The CDR3 DNA reads TGCGCCAGCAGCCAAACGACAGGGAGTGACTATGGCTACACCTTC. Its protein is CASSQTTGSDYGYTF.

This clone was seen once. This rearrangement joins TRBV3-1 (or the pseudogene TRBV3-2) to TRBJ1-5; 7 nucleotides align to TRBD1. V lost 6 bases, J lost 2 bases, and 1 base stayed unmatched. The CDR3 totals 13 residues. CDR1 is LGHDT, CDR2 YNNKEL, per germline (reference sequence). The chain's CDR3 is CASRGQGNQPQHF. CDR3 in DNA: TGTGCCAGCAGAGGACAGGGCAATCAGCCCCAGCATTTT.

The V and J genes are TRBV11-2 and TRBJ2-7; 9 nucleotides align to TRBD2. There are 15 residues in the CDR3. The junction had 6 bases not matched to a gene; V was cut back by 2 bases and J by 4 bases. Germline V gene data show CDR1 as SGHAT and CDR2 as FQNNGV. The CDR3, as DNA: TGTGCCAGCAGCTTAAGCGGGGGGACCCGATACGAGCAGTACTTC. Translated, it gives CASSLSGGTRYEQYF.

The rearrangement joins TRBV13 to TRBJ2-7; the match to TRBD2 covers 8 bases. The CDR3 consists of 15 residues. V shed 5 bases and J 2 bases; nucleotides not matched to a gene: 8. CDR1 is PRHDT and CDR2 is FYEKMQ in the germline V gene (reference sequence). CDR3 residues: CASSTRTSRTYEQYF. The CDR3 coding sequence is TGTGCCAGCAGCACCCGGACTAGCCGGACCTACGAGCAGTACTTC.

The genes are TRBV19 and TRBJ2-3; D may be TRBD2 (5 bases). V was cut by 8 bases and J by 4 bases, with 19 bases left in between. Germline V gene sequence: CDR1 LNHDA, CDR2 SQIVND (reference sequence). This CDR3 has 15 residues. The CDR3 DNA is TGTGCCAGTGGGCTAGCCCTTCCCGGGGCAGATACGCAGTATTTT. It yields the protein CASGLALPGADTQYF.

The chain is built from TRBV2 and TRBJ1-6, with unresolved D. Trimming took off 3 bases at V and 9 bases at J, with 18 bases between the two ends. The CDR3 runs to 16 residues. Germline V gives CDR1 SNHLY, CDR2 FYNNEI. In nucleotides, the CDR3 is TGTGCCAGCAGTGATTTTGCCTACAGCTTGGGTTCACCCCTCCACTTT. Protein: CASSDFAYSLGSPLHF.

The genes are TRBV10-2 and TRBJ2-7; TRBD1 aligns across 7 bases. The V gene's germline CDR1 is WSHSY and CDR2 SAAADI. This CDR3 is 12 amino acids long. J was trimmed by 7 bases and V by 6 bases; bases with no gene match: 6. The CDR3 reads CASREGALEQYF. DNA for the CDR3: TGCGCCAGCAGAGAGGGGGCGCTTGAGCAGTACTTC.

V usage is TRBV24-1 and J usage is TRBJ1-2; 9 nucleotides agree with TRBD1. The CDR3 length is 15 residues. Per the germline V gene, CDR1 is KGHDR and CDR2 is SFDVKD. V lost 3 bases and J lost 5; bases outside the gene matches: 6. The CDR3: CATSDPSGTGYGYTF. CDR3 sequence (DNA): TGTGCCACCAGTGATCCCTCCGGGACAGGGTATGGCTACACCTTC.

The rearrangement uses TRBV21-1 and TRBJ1-1; the table assigns TRBD1, which was not confirmed against the DNA. TRBV21-1 is a pseudogene segment. The CDR3 loop spans 15 amino acids. CDR3 amino acids: CASSKGGRGHTEAFF. DNA of the CDR3: TGTGCCAGCAGCAAAGGTGGCAGGGGGCACACTGAAGCTTTCTTT.

The gene calls are TRBV6-2 or TRBV6-3 and TRBJ1-5; 7 bases are shared with TRBD1. The trim removed 0 bases at V and 4 bases at J, leaving 6 bases unmatched. The CDR3 contains 16 residues. Germline V gene lookup returns CDR1 MNHEY and CDR2 SVGEGT. DNA of the CDR3: TGTGCCAGCAGTTACTCCCGGACAGGTGCTAATCAGCCCCAGCATTTT. It specifies CASSYSRTGANQPQHF.